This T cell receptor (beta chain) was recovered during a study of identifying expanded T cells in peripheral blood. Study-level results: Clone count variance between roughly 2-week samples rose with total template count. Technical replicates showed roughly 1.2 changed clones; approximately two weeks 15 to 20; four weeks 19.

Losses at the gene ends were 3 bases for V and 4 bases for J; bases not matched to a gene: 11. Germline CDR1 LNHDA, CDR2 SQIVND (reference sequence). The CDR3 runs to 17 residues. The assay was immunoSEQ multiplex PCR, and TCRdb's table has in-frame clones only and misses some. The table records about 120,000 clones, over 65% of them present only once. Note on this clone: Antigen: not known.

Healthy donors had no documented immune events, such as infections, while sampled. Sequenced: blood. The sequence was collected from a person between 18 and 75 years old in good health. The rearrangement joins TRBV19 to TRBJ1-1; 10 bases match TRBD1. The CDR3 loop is CASSIMDVGQGSTEAFF. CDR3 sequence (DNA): TGTGCCAGTAGTATCATGGATGTGGGACAGGGGAGCACTGAAGCTTTCTTT.